This entry lists 3 T cell receptor beta chains sequenced from one sample in a study of Graves' ophthalmopathy and Graves' hyperthyroidism. RNA transcripts were the source from which TCR beta CDR3 regions were amplified. HTBI-primed RT-PCR formed the first round, and a multiplex PCR formed the second. From the multiplex PCR reads, TCRdb called clonotypes with MiXCR, one entry per CDR3 protein. The sample contains around 660,000 distinct CDR3 sequences, about two fifths of which appear only once. Source material: peripheral blood. These receptors were taken from an adult man with Graves' ophthalmopathy.

This clonotype appeared many times. This sequence joins TRBV20-1 and TRBJ1-5; 7 nucleotides match TRBD1. The CDR3 runs to 12 residues. Germline V gene lookup returns CDR1 DFQATT and CDR2 SNEGSKA (reference sequence). V lost 6 bases and J lost 5; bases outside the gene matches: 4. The CDR3 sequence is CSARQGYQPQHF. For the CDR3, the DNA is TGCAGTGCCAGACAGGGTTATCAGCCCCAGCATTTT.

The chain employs TRBV11-2 and TRBJ2-5; 13 bases agree with TRBD2. The CDR3 totals 17 residues. J was trimmed by 4 bases and V by 5 bases; bases with no gene match: 10. The V gene's germline CDR1 is SGHAT and CDR2 FQNNGV. The CDR3 is CASSARWTSGSRETQYF. The CDR3 DNA reads as TGTGCCAGCAGCGCGAGGTGGACTAGCGGGAGCAGAGAGACCCAGTACTTC.

In this sample, this clonotype turned up many times. CDR3 bases: TGCAGCGGCAGGGACGCCGGTACCTACGAGCAGTACTTC. Protein: CSGRDAGTYEQYF. The rearrangement links TRBV29-1 to TRBJ2-7; tentatively, D is TRBD1 or TRBD2 (5 bases each). Germline CDR1 and CDR2: SQVTM and ANQGSEA. Trimming pared 7 bases from V and 2 bases from J, leaving 15 bases between. The CDR3 totals 13 residues.